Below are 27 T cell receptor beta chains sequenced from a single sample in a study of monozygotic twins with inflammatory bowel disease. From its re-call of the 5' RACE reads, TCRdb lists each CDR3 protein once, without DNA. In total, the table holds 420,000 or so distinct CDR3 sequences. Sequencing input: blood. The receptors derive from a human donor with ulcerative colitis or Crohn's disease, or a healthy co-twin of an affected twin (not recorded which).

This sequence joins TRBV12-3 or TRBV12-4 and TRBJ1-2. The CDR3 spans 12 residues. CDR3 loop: CASSNYKGGYTF.

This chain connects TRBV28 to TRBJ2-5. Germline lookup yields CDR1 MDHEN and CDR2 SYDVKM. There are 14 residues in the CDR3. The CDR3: CASSRVQEKETQYF. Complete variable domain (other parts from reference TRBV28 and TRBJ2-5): DVKVTQSSRYLVKRTGEKVFLECVQDMDHENMFWYRQDPGLGLRLIYFSYDVKMKEKGDIPEGYSVSREKKERFSLILESASTNQTSMYLCASSRVQEKETQYFGPGTRLLVL.

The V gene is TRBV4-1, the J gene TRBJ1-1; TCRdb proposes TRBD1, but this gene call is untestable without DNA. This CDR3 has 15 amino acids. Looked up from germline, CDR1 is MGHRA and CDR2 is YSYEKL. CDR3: CASSPRGAVNTEAFF.

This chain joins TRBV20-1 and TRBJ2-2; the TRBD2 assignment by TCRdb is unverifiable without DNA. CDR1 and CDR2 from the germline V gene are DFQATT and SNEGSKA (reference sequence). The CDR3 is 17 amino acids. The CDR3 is CSARDLGGGANTGELFF.

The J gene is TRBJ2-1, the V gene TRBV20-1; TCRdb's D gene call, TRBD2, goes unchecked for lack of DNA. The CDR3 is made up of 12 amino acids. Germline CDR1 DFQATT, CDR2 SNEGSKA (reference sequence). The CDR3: CSAKRGGREQFF.

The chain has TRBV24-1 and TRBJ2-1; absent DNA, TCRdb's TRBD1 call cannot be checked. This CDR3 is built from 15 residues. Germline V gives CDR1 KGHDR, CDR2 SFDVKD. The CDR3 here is CATSGGTGGDNEQFF.

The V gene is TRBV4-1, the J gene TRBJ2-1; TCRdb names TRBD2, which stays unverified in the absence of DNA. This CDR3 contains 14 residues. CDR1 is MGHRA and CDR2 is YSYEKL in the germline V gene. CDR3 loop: CASRRTSGSDEQFF.

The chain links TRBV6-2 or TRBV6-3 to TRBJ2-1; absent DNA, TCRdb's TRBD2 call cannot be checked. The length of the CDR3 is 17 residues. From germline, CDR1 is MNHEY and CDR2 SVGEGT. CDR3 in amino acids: CASSSGTSGRAYNEQFF.

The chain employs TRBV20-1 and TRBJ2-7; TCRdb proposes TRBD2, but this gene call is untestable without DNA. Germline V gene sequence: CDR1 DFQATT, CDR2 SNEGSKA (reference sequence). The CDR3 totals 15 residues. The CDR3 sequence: CSATRGLQSSYEQYF.

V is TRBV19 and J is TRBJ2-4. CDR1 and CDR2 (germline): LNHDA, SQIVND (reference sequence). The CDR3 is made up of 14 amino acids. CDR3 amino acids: CASSIAIAKNIQYF.

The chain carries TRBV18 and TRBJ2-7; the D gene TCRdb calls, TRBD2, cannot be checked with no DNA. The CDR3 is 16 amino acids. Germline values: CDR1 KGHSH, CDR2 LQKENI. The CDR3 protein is CASSPRGLAGLYEQYF.

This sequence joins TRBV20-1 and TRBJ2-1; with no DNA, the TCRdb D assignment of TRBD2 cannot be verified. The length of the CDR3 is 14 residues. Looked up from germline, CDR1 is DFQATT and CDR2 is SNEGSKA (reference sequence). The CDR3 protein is CSAGVNSGRSEQFF.

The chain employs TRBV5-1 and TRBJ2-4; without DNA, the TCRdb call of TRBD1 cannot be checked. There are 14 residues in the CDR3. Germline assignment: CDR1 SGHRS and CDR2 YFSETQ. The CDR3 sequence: CASSLASGANIQYF.

The CDR3 is CATSTRRYNQPQHF. The chain links TRBV15 to TRBJ1-5. The CDR3 is 14 amino acids. The germline V gene encodes CDR1 LNHNV and CDR2 YYDKDF (reference sequence).

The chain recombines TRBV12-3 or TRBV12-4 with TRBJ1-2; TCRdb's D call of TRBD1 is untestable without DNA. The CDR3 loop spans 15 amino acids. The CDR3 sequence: CASSLGQVPNYGYTF.

The CDR3 is CSAKGTSRIRDTQYF. The chain couples TRBV20-1 to TRBJ2-3; absent DNA, TCRdb's TRBD2 call cannot be checked. CDR3 size: 15 residues. The V gene's germline CDR1 is DFQATT and CDR2 SNEGSKA (reference sequence).

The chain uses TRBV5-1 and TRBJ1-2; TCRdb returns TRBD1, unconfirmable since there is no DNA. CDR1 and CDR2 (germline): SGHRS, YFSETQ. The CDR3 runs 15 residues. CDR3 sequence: CASTLWGGQDYGYTF.

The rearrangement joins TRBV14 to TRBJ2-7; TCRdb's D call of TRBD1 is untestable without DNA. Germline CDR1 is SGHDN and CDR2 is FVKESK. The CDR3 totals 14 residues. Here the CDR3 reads CASSPGTITYEQYF. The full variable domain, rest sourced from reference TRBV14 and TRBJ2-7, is EAGVTQFPSHSVIEKGQTVTLRCDPISGHDNLYWYRRVMGKEIKFLLHFVKESKQDESGMPNNRFLAERTGGTYSTLKVQPAELEDSGVYFCASSPGTITYEQYFGPGTRLTVT.

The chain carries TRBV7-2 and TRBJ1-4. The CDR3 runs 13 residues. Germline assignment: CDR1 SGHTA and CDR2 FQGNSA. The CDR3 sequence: CASSGSTNEKLFF.

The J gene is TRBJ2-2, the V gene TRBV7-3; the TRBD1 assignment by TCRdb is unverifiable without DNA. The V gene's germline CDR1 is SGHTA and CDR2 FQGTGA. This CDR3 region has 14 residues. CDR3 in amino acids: CASSLRAGPGELFF. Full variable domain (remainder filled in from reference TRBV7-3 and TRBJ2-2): GAGVSQTPSNKVTEKGKYVELRCDPISGHTALYWYRQSLGQGPEFLIYFQGTGAADDSGLPNDRFFAVRPEGSVSTLKIQRTERGDSAVYLCASSLRAGPGELFFGEGSRLTVL.

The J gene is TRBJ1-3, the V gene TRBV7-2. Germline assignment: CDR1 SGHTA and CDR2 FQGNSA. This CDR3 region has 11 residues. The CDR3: CASRGGNTIYF.

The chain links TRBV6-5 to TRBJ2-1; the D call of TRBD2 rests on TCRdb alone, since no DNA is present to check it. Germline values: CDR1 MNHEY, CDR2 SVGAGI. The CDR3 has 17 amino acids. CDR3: CASSYPGTSPRYNEQFF.

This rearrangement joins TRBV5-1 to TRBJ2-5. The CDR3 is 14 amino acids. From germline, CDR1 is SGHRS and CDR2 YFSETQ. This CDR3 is CASSLRHIQETQYF. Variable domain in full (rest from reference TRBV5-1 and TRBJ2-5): KAGVTQTPRYLIKTRGQQVTLSCSPISGHRSVSWYQQTPGQGLQFLFEYFSETQRNKGNFPGRFSGRQFSNSRSEMNVSTLELGDSALYLCASSLRHIQETQYFGPGTRLLVL.

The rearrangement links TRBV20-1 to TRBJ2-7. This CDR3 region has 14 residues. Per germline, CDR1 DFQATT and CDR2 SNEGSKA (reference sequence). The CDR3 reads CSARVGRNYYEQYF.

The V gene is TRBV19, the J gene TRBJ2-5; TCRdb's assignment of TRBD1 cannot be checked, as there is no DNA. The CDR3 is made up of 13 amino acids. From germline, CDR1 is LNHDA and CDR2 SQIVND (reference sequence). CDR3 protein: CASSIRTANTQYF.

CDR3 sequence reads: CAIRDSGGGNEQFF. The J gene is TRBJ2-1, the V gene TRBV6-1; TCRdb's assignment of TRBD1 cannot be checked, as there is no DNA. Germline loops: CDR1 MNHNS, CDR2 SASEGT. This CDR3 contains 14 residues.

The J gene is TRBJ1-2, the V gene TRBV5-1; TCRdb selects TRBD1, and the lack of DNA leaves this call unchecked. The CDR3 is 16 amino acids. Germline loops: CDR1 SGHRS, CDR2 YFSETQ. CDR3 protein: CASSLDRGTANYGYTF.